This T cell receptor (beta chain) was found in a study of cytomegalovirus exposure and HLA in healthy donors (dated by TCRdb to 2016 to 2017). Describing the broader study: An earlier analysis of 587 of the donors reported approximately 300 Gb of sequence data and 117 million unique TCR beta sequences obtained from 180 million or so T cells. The study combined high-throughput TCR immunosequencing, statistical association of individual TCRs with disease status, and machine learning to predict cytomegalovirus infection status. On average, approximately 250,000 unique TCR beta nucleotide sequences were sequenced per donor among about 400 genotyped donors of the cohort, with 15% to 20% of those sequences being non-productive. A later analysis re-examined previously published TCR beta repertoires from over 500 donors and added high-resolution HLA genotyping to investigate patterns of TCR occurrence. Several DR-DQ haplotypes were treated as single units for association and clustering because of strong linkage in the cohort. Of the roughly 410 genotyped donors, approximately 80% were placed in the genetic ancestry cluster associated with self-reported Caucasian donors. An earlier analysis of 500 to 650 of the donors applied high-throughput TCR beta sequencing to assess whether each TCR beta V gene segment acted as functional or pseudogenic. The study aimed to test whether signatures of past pathogen exposure could be identified by cataloging public T cell receptors. Both class I and class II loci were covered by HLA typing, at four-digit resolution. The T cell repertoires of under 750 subjects were profiled by immunosequencing and related to cytomegalovirus serostatus. Genome-wide SNP genotypes for about 55% of the roughly 670 donors were used in a later genetic analysis, which treated that subset as a discovery cohort. An early release covering over 500 HLA-typed donors comprised 250 to 350 gigabases of sequencing data and roughly 85 million unique TCR sequences. The number of typed donors differed by locus: about 620-630 for A, B, C, DRB1 and DQB1; 522 for DQA1; roughly 600 for DPA1; and roughly 450 for DPB1. Along with the approximately 670-subject first cohort, a separate validation cohort of over a hundred different subjects was used. Alongside the repertoire data, information on donor age, sex, ethnicity and CMV serostatus was compiled. Rather than using new phenotypic data, the later analysis identified candidate immune exposures from TCR beta sequences and from how often those sequences occurred across donors. Every discovery cohort repertoire had been produced on one sequencing platform.

The CDR3 contains 14 residues, cysteine and phenylalanine counted. Only the CDR3 DNA stays, 42 bases, in frame from base 1. Based on the germline V gene, the CDR1 and CDR2 sequences are SNHLY and FYNNEI. The germline ends are 10 bases apart after V is trimmed by 4 bases and J by 4 bases. In total, approximately 690 healthy bone marrow donors made up the cohort. At the time of sampling, every cohort member was nominally healthy, though immune exposures that went unrecorded were likely present. The donor was CMV seronegative and was included in the group of around 320 seronegative cohort members. Each donor provided a peripheral blood sample, and peripheral blood mononuclear cells were used for TCR beta sequencing. The Qiagen DNeasy Blood Extraction Kit was used to extract genomic DNA from the blood cell samples. For this clone: No antigen is known for it. Nothing much larger sits one base from this clone, and base qualities are not available.

Library method: the immunoSEQ multiplex PCR assay. For the multiplex PCR, a mixture combining 60 forward primers for TCR Vbeta segments and 13 reverse primers for TCR Jbeta segments was used. Amplification of the CDR3 region of rearranged TCR beta genes was performed with a multiplex PCR assay on genomic DNA. The Illumina HiSeq System was used to sequence the amplified TCR beta libraries as 87-base-pair reads. The original pipeline was this. Across the 700 or so repertoires, a later analysis counted 80 million or so unique TCR beta chains, some 11 million of which were shared by at least two donors. A nearest-neighbor algorithm error-corrected the raw reads and collapsed the reads into unique sequences, merging closely related sequences to remove PCR and sequencing errors. To assign V, D and J gene segments, CDR3 sequences were aligned to IMGT reference sequences. For a sequence to be retained, at least a six-nucleotide match to both a V gene segment and a J gene segment was required. A rearrangement counted as productive if the CDR3 had no stop codons and remained in frame with V and J, and every other rearrangement counted as non-productive. Following IMGT convention, CDR3 was defined as the stretch from the second conserved V-encoded cysteine to the conserved J-encoded phenylalanine. Sequences without an unambiguous match to a single V gene segment were excluded from the earlier analysis of about 600 of the donors. An earlier analysis of 587 of the donors called V segments functional above 56.7% productive rearrangements and segregating when the between-donor standard deviation exceeded 5%. A statistical classification framework was built for diagnosing cytomegalovirus status from the catalog of TCR beta chain sequences. In a later analysis, TCR nucleotide sequences were compared against IMGT/GENE-DB human TR gene sequences so that V and J genes could be assigned. The TCRdist pipeline was used in a later analysis to assign CDR3 sequences and most-parsimonious VDJ recombination scenarios. In a later analysis, every TCR beta chain was defined by the combination of its CDR3 amino acid sequence and its V-gene family, and reads without a unique V-gene family were dropped. In a later analysis, around 650 highly shared, low-generation-probability nucleotide sequences were removed to address suspected cross-contamination and a sequencing artifact. In a later analysis, a clonal expansion index for each public chain was calculated from normalized within-repertoire ranks of inferred template counts. A later analysis computed generation probabilities with a VDJ recombination model fitted to out-of-frame rearrangements, and checked the results against IGoR. In a later analysis, hypergeometric tests were used to score TCR-TCR, TCR-HLA and TCR-CMV co-occurrence, with a repertoire-size bias correction applied to TCR pairs. To estimate false discovery rates, a later analysis permuted the HLA or CMV assignments 20 times. In a later analysis, co-occurring TCRs were grouped using DBSCAN, with TCRdist sequence similarity added in when clustering inside HLA-allele-positive subsets. Repertoires with fewer than 30,000 or more than 120,000 public chains were left out of co-occurrence clustering, as were roughly five repertoires with anomalous nucleotide sharing. TCRdb re-hosts the immuneACCESS table, in-frame sequences only. Its copies lack some clones; in the studies checked, an unresolved V gene accounts for under half of them, and the cause for the rest is not known. The DNA gave D and trimming, while V, J and clone size come from that table. The sample table holds some 140,000 clones, of which 55% to 80% were seen once. Together, the top ten hold about 1.2% of the sample.

Paper-wide results and their limitations: Some IMGT-functional V segments, including TRBV6-2 and TRBV6-3, could not be distinguished by the 87-base-pair reads and were therefore excluded. In a later analysis, the rate of TCR association differed among HLA loci, with DRB1 alleles having the most associated TCRs and HLA-C alleles having the fewest. Because HLA typing was unavailable for some donors at each locus, only the typed subset was used in association tests. Because counts were too low, roughly 16 rarely observed V segments, including chromosome 9 orphons, were excluded from the earlier analysis of 587 of the donors. In the study, around 160 TCR beta chains were listed as associated with cytomegalovirus. Most TCR sequences were observed very rarely across donors, whereas some public TCRs were present in many individuals. When HLA alleles, especially DR and DQ, strongly co-occurred, TCR associations were difficult to assign to individual alleles. V-gene and J-gene trimming of TCR beta chains was associated with a missense DCLRE1C variant in a later genetic analysis, and the association was replicated in an independent cohort. The cohort was sequenced for TCR beta chains only, and without alpha or paired-chain data the features that could be detected were limited. Specific HLA alleles were associated with around 18,000 TCR beta sequences at a false discovery rate of 0.05 in a later analysis. The sequencing pipeline was judged likely to have produced a cluster of highly shared sequence variants as a technical artifact. Sequencing depth was assumed to be roughly uniform across donors in the presence/absence analyses, though that assumption may not hold. A later genetic analysis reported fewer N-insertions in productive TCRs among donors in an Asian-associated ancestry cluster than the approximately 670-donor mean. CMV serostatus was the only immune exposure information available for the cohort. Correlated functional status among segregating V segments might reflect linkage disequilibrium, but an unknown experimental factor could not be ruled out. Cytomegalovirus status was reported to be diagnosed by the classifier with high specificity and sensitivity in both the original and validation cohorts. A further reported finding was that TCR beta sequences accurately predicted the HLA-A and HLA-B alleles for most subjects in the first cohort. In an earlier analysis of some 500 of the donors, most TCR beta V segments were observed in productive rearrangements about 90% or about 30% of the time, broadly matching IMGT annotations. In vitro tests confirmed that a few of the cytomegalovirus-associated TCR beta chains recognize cytomegalovirus antigens. In a later analysis, several top co-occurrence clusters were reported to appear linked to parvovirus B19, influenza, CMV and Epstein-Barr virus. It was suggested by the authors that the approach could potentially be generalized to other disease states and immunological phenotypes. A later analysis found that most CMV-associated TCR beta chains appeared HLA-restricted, with HLA associations seemingly driven largely by CMV exposure. Compared with equally common non-associated chains, HLA-associated TCR beta chains in a later analysis were more clonally expanded and had lower generation probabilities.

Sequencing was done on a sample of PBMCs. The rearrangement combines TRBV2 with TRBJ1-4; TRBD1 is possibly the D segment (5 matching bases). The receptor's source is a woman between 35 and 50 years old in good health and CMV-seronegative. Here is the DNA: TGTGCCAGCAGTGTGGGGGGTAGTAATGAAAAACTGTTTTTT. This gives the protein CASSVGGSNEKLFF.